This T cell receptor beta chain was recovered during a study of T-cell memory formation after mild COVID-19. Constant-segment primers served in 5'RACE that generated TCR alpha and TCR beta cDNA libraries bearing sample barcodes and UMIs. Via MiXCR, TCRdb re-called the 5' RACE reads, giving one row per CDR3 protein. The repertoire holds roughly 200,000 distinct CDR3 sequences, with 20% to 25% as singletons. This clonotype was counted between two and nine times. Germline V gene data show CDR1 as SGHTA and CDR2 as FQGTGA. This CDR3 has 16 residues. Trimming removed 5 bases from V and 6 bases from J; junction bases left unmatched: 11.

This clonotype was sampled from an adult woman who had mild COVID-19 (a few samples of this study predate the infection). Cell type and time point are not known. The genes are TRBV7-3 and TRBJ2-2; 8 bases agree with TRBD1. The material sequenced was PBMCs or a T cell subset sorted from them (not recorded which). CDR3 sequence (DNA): TGTGCCAGCAGCCGAGTCAGGGGGCATCAGGCCGGGGAGCTGTTTTTT. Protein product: CASSRVRGHQAGELFF.